The rows below give T cell receptor beta chains drawn from one sample of a study of blood T cell repertoires in COVID-19. The repertoire was sequenced with immunoSEQ multiplex PCR; TCRdb's copy has only in-frame clones and lacks some. Here the sample spans approximately 170,000 clones, approximately 79% being singletons. The sample was peripheral blood. The source of these receptors is an elderly woman with acute or convalescent COVID-19. CDR3s include the opening cysteine and the closing phenylalanine or tryptophan. Each record gives: V gene, clone size, J gene, D gene, CDR3 protein, CDR3 DNA. The D gene is left open where the match is weak. The size of a clone is reported for some rows only, either as once, few or many, or as a class for expanded clones.

V: TRBV18
size: -
J: TRBJ1-3
D: TRBD1
CDR3: CASTSDRDGNTIYF
DNA: TGTGCCAGCACCTCAGACAGGGATGGAAACACCATATATTTT

V: TRBV14
size: many
J: TRBJ2-1
D: TRBD2
CDR3: CASRTGTTTNEQFF
DNA: TGTGCCAGCAGAACGGGGACTACTACAAATGAGCAGTTCTTC

V: TRBV28
size: -
J: TRBJ2-3
D: -
CDR3: CASSFYSVRDTQYF
DNA: TGTGCCAGCAGTTTTTACTCGGTGAGGGATACGCAGTATTTT

V: TRBV5-5
size: few
J: TRBJ2-3
D: -
CDR3: CASTPFERDTQYF
DNA: TGTGCCAGCACCCCATTCGAGCGAGATACGCAGTATTTT

V: TRBV4-1
size: once
J: TRBJ2-5
D: -
CDR3: CASSQASQTVETQYF
DNA: TGCGCCAGCAGCCAAGCGTCACAGACCGTAGAGACCCAGTACTTC

V: TRBV29-1
size: -
J: TRBJ2-3
D: TRBD1
CDR3: CSVGRGQGGTDTQYF
DNA: TGCAGCGTTGGTAGGGGGCAGGGGGGCACAGATACGCAGTATTTT

V: TRBV19
size: few
J: TRBJ1-5
D: -
CDR3: CASKAGQNDNQPQHF
DNA: TGTGCCAGTAAGGCCGGACAGAACGACAATCAGCCCCAGCATTTT

V: TRBV27
size: -
J: TRBJ2-1
D: TRBD2
CDR3: CASSSGTSGSKKFF
DNA: TGTGCCAGCAGTTCCGGGACTAGCGGGAGTAAGAAGTTCTTC

V: TRBV28
size: -
J: TRBJ2-6
D: TRBD2
CDR3: CASSRSGRFDVLTF
DNA: TGTGCCAGCAGTCGAAGCGGGAGATTTGACGTCCTGACTTTC

V: TRBV10-2
size: -
J: TRBJ2-7
D: -
CDR3: CASSGTAPSEQYF
DNA: TGCGCCAGCAGTGGCACCGCGCCAAGCGAGCAGTACTTC

V: TRBV28
size: few
J: TRBJ2-7
D: -
CDR3: CASSRVMYEQYF
DNA: TGTGCCAGCAGTCGGGTGATGTACGAGCAGTACTTC